A single sample gave rise to the 10 T cell receptor beta chains below, sequenced in a study of OX40 agonist ivuxolimab in advanced cancers. The table came from immunoSEQ multiplex PCR; TCRdb's copy has only in-frame clones and leaves some out. Here the sample spans over 55,000 clones, 75% to 85% being singletons. The sample was CD4+ or CD8+ T cells sorted from blood, taken in a trial of the OX40 agonist ivuxolimab. These receptor sequences come from an adult with an advanced solid tumor such as melanoma, head and neck, liver or kidney cancer.

The chain recombines TRBV20-1 with TRBJ1-4; a possible D gene is TRBD1 (5 bases). The CDR3 extends over 10 amino acids. CDR1 and CDR2 from the germline V gene are DFQATT and SNEGSKA (reference sequence). V shed 3 bases and J shed 13 bases, with 9 bases lying between them. CDR3 amino acids: CSASLQGLFF. CDR3 nucleotide sequence: TGCAGTGCTAGTCTCCAGGGACTGTTTTTT.

The chain carries TRBV2 and TRBJ1-2, with a tentative D call TRBD1 (6 bases). Germline CDR1 reads SNHLY; CDR2 reads FYNNEI. CDR3 length: 10 residues. The V and J ends lost 8 bases and 10 bases respectively, with 11 bases between them. The CDR3: CASFGTPYTF. The CDR3 DNA reads TGTGCCAGCTTCGGGACACCCTACACCTTC.

The chain recombines TRBV27 with TRBJ2-3; TRBD1 aligns across 10 bases. V shed 6 bases, J shed 3 bases, and the junction held 9 bases outside the gene matches. This CDR3 is 16 amino acids long. Per the germline V gene, CDR1 is MNHEY and CDR2 is SMNVEV (reference sequence). The CDR3 protein is CASSLTGTGATDTQYF. DNA of the CDR3: TGTGCCAGCAGCCTTACCGGGACAGGGGCAACAGATACGCAGTATTTT.

This chain connects TRBV7-6 to TRBJ2-7, with D possibly being TRBD1 (5 bases). CDR3 length equals 19 residues. The V gene's germline CDR1 is SGHVS and CDR2 FNYEAQ. V was cut by 2 bases and J by 6 bases, with 29 bases left in between. CDR3 residues: CASSLSGLAGPRRGAEQYF. The CDR3 DNA reads as TGTGCCAGCAGCTTATCAGGTCTGGCAGGGCCCCGTAGGGGCGCCGAGCAGTACTTC. The variable domain in full, with the rest retrieved from reference TRBV7-6 and TRBJ2-7, is GAGVSQSPRYKVTKRGQDVALRCDPISGHVSLYWYRQALGQGPEFLTYFNYEAQQDKSGLPNDRFSAERPEGSISTLTIQRTEQRDSAMYRCASSLSGLAGPRRGAEQYFGPGTRLTVT.

The chain links TRBV29-1 to TRBJ1-2; D is ambiguous. CDR1 is SQVTM, CDR2 ANQGSEA, per germline. CDR3 length equals 16 residues. Trimming removed 4 bases from V and 4 bases from J, with 22 bases in between. This CDR3 is CSVVGPTPGSAYGYTF. In DNA, the CDR3 is TGCAGCGTTGTAGGCCCAACTCCTGGATCGGCCTATGGCTACACCTTC.

This chain joins TRBV6-5 and TRBJ2-1, with TRBD1 matching 7 bases. The V and J ends lost 7 bases and 5 bases, in that order; junction bases with no gene match: 11. CDR1 and CDR2 (germline): MNHEY, SVGAGI. The CDR3 is 15 amino acids. CDR3 amino acids: CASIKREQGNNEQFF. The DNA of the CDR3 is TGTGCCAGCATAAAAAGGGAACAGGGGAACAATGAGCAGTTCTTC.

This chain uses TRBV25-1 with TRBJ2-3, with 14 bases matching TRBD2. The J segment lost 4 bases and the V segment lost 4 bases, leaving 7 bases of the junction unmatched. Germline lookup yields CDR1 MGHDK and CDR2 SYGVNS. The CDR3 covers 17 residues. CDR3 sequence reads: CASSAWGLAGDADTQYF. CDR3 bases: TGTGCCAGCAGTGCCTGGGGACTAGCGGGGGACGCAGATACGCAGTATTTT.

The rearrangement uses TRBV2 and TRBJ2-2; D is undetermined. Germline V gives CDR1 SNHLY, CDR2 FYNNEI. The V end lost 8 bases, the J end lost 3 bases, and 7 bases lay between the germline ends. The CDR3 totals 12 residues. The CDR3 region is CASGPDTGELFF. In DNA, the CDR3 is TGTGCCAGCGGCCCTGACACCGGGGAGCTGTTTTTT. The full variable domain, its missing parts supplied by reference TRBV2 and TRBJ2-2, is EPEVTQTPSHQVTQMGQEVILRCVPISNHLYFYWYRQILGQKVEFLVSFYNNEISEKSEIFDDQFSVERPDGSNFTLKIRSTKLEDSAMYFCASGPDTGELFFGEGSRLTVL.

The chain is built from TRBV2 and TRBJ2-5, with TRBD1 as a possible D gene (6 bases). This CDR3 has 14 amino acids. Germline lookup yields CDR1 SNHLY and CDR2 FYNNEI. Trimming removed 9 bases from V and 1 base from J, with 15 bases in between. CDR3 sequence (DNA): TGTGCCAGTGGCCCCCGGACAGCCCAAGAGACCCAGTACTTC. It translates to CASGPRTAQETQYF.

This chain uses TRBV27 with TRBJ2-7; D is undetermined. The V gene lost 5 bases and the J gene lost 0 bases, with 11 bases spanning the gap. The CDR3 consists of 14 residues. CDR1 MNHEY and CDR2 SMNVEV come from the germline V gene (reference sequence). The CDR3 sequence is CASSRVGASYEQYF. As DNA, the CDR3 is TGTGCCAGCAGTCGCGTCGGCGCCTCCTACGAGCAGTACTTC.